These T cell receptor beta chains were read from a single sample in a study of blood T cell repertoires in COVID-19. The data were produced by immunoSEQ multiplex PCR, yet TCRdb's version contains in-frame clones alone and is incomplete. The data contain about 62,000 clones, around 87% of them singletons. Sequencing was performed on peripheral blood. All receptors derive from a man aged 65 to 79 with acute or convalescent COVID-19. The CDR3 runs from the conserved cysteine through the conserved F or W. Fields, in order: D gene, CDR3 length, J gene, V gene, clone size, CDR3 DNA, CDR3 protein. D genes are given only for firm matches. Expanded clones are given a class, and other clones once, few, many or no size at all.

TRBD2,16,TRBJ2-3,TRBV5-1,-,TGCGCCAGCAGCCTTACCACTAGCGGGAACGCAGATACGCAGTATTTT,CASSLTTSGNADTQYF
-,16,TRBJ1-1,TRBV6-5,-,TGTGCCAGCAGTTACTCTATAGGGGGATTAGCCACTGAAGCTTTCTTT,CASSYSIGGLATEAFF
TRBD1,17,TRBJ2-7,TRBV6-2/TRBV6-3,-,TGTGCCAGCAGTTCCAGGACGCCCGGGACAGCTACCTACGAGCAGTACTTC,CASSSRTPGTATYEQYF
-,14,TRBJ1-3,TRBV6-5,-,TGTGCCAGCAGATCAACAGCAGGCCTTAACACCATATATTTT,CASRSTAGLNTIYF
TRBD2,21,TRBJ2-3,TRBV12-5,-,TGTGCTAGTGGTTTGGGTCCACTAGCGGGAGGCCAGTGGCCGTTCACAGATACGCAGTATTTT,CASGLGPLAGGQWPFTDTQYF
TRBD2,15,TRBJ2-1,TRBV6-4,-,TGTGCCAGCAGCCCGACTAGCAGTCCGTCTAATGAGCAGTTCTTC,CASSPTSSPSNEQFF
TRBD1,15,TRBJ1-2,TRBV28,once,TGTGCCAGCAGAAAGCGAGGACAGGGGATTGGGGGCTACACCTTC,CASRKRGQGIGGYTF
-,16,TRBJ2-2,TRBV5-1,-,TGCGCCAGCAGCTTGGCCGTGGGGGCAGTCACCGGGGAGCTGTTTTTT,CASSLAVGAVTGELFF
TRBD2,16,TRBJ2-1,TRBV9,-,TGTGCCAGCAGCACTCAAACTAGCGGGAGCTACAATGAGCAGTTCTTC,CASSTQTSGSYNEQFF
-,14,TRBJ1-2,TRBV6-5,-,TGTGCCAGCAGTTTGAACCGGGACTCCTATGGCTACACCTTC,CASSLNRDSYGYTF
-,14,TRBJ2-5,TRBV7-8,-,TGTGCCAGCAGCCGAGGAACGAGGCCAGAGACCCAGTACTTC,CASSRGTRPETQYF
-,15,TRBJ1-2,TRBV28,-,TGTGCCAGCAGTTTCGGTACTACAGGGCATAGGGGCTACACCTTC,CASSFGTTGHRGYTF
-,14,TRBJ1-4,TRBV25-1,-,TGTGCCAGCAGTGAGGTCGGGGGAAATGAAAAACTGTTTTTT,CASSEVGGNEKLFF
TRBD2,15,TRBJ2-1,TRBV5-4,-,TGTGCCAGCAGCCCGACTAGCGGGAGGAGAAATGAGCAGTTCTTC,CASSPTSGRRNEQFF
-,14,TRBJ2-3,TRBV24-1,-,TGTGCCACCAGTGATTTGACAGGGTCGAATACGCAGTATTTT,CATSDLTGSNTQYF
TRBD2,16,TRBJ2-5,TRBV5-8,-,TGTGCCAGCAGCTTGATAGCGGGAGAGAAGAGGGAGACCCAGTACTTC,CASSLIAGEKRETQYF
-,13,TRBJ2-7,TRBV19,-,TGTGCCAGTGCCGGGACACCTTCCTACGAGCAGTACTTC,CASAGTPSYEQYF
-,13,TRBJ2-3,TRBV19,-,TGTGCCAGTAGTTTCCGGGACTCAGATACGCAGTATTTT,CASSFRDSDTQYF
TRBD2,17,TRBJ2-5,TRBV7-7,-,TGTGCTAGCAGCCCAAGGACTAGCGGGAGAGGGCAAGAGACCCAGTACTTC,CASSPRTSGRGQETQYF
TRBD2,17,TRBJ2-2,TRBV4-1,few,TGCGCCAGCAGCCAAGATTGGGAGGGATGGAACACCGGGGAGCTGTTTTTT,CASSQDWEGWNTGELFF
-,13,TRBJ2-1,TRBV27,-,TGTGCCAGCAGTTTACTACGTTCTGGTGAGCAGTTCTTC,CASSLLRSGEQFF
TRBD2,14,TRBJ2-7,TRBV29-1,-,TGCAGCGCCCGAGGTAGCGGGAGTATCAACGAGCAGTACTTC,CSARGSGSINEQYF
-,13,TRBJ2-2,TRBV5-4,-,TGTGCCAGCAGCTTGGCTCGCGGTGAGGAGCTGTTTTTT,CASSLARGEELFF
-,12,TRBJ2-1,TRBV3-1/TRBV3-2,-,TGTGCCAGCAGCCAAGAGAGGTCTGAGCAGTTCTTC,CASSQERSEQFF
-,12,TRBJ1-6,TRBV11-2,-,TGTGCAAGCTGCCCGGGTGGGTCACCCCTCCACTTT,CASCPGGSPLHF
TRBD2,17,TRBJ2-1,TRBV5-4,-,TGTGCCAGCAGCTCGACTAGCGGGAGGGGCTGGTACAATGAGCAGTTCTTC,CASSSTSGRGWYNEQFF
-,14,TRBJ1-4,TRBV9,-,TGTGCCAGCAGCGTAGGGGTACGGGGTGAAAAACTGTTTTTT,CASSVGVRGEKLFF
-,14,TRBJ1-5,TRBV19,once,TGTGCCAGTAAGAAGAGAGAGAGCAATCAGCCCCAGCATTTT,CASKKRESNQPQHF
TRBD2,15,TRBJ2-7,TRBV6-5,-,TGTGCCAGCAGAGTTTCCTTTGGGGGGGAGTACGAGCAGTACTTC,CASRVSFGGEYEQYF
-,15,TRBJ2-1,TRBV7-6,-,TGTGCCAGCAGCTTATCTGGGAGCTCCTACAATGAGCAGTTCTTC,CASSLSGSSYNEQFF
-,14,TRBJ1-3,TRBV29-1,-,TGCAGCGCCGCAATTCCCATGAGAGGAAACACCATATATTTT,CSAAIPMRGNTIYF
-,13,TRBJ1-5,TRBV2,-,TGTGCCAGCAGTGAATACGGGTCCCAGCCCCAGCATTTT,CASSEYGSQPQHF
TRBD1,16,TRBJ2-7,TRBV4-2,-,TGTGCCAGCAGCCAAGCCACGGGACAGGGATTAGGCGAGCAGTACTTC,CASSQATGQGLGEQYF
-,17,TRBJ2-7,TRBV11-2,-,TGTGCCAGCAGTCAACCCCCGTATCGACAGGCCTCCTACGAGCAGTACTTC,CASSQPPYRQASYEQYF
TRBD1,13,TRBJ2-7,TRBV5-1,-,TGCGCCAGCAGCTATGGACAGGGAGGCGAGCAGTACTTC,CASSYGQGGEQYF
-,15,TRBJ1-6,TRBV7-6,few,TGTGCCAGCAGCAGGACAGCCGGATATAATTCACCCCTCCACTTT,CASSRTAGYNSPLHF
TRBD1,16,TRBJ1-4,TRBV25-1,-,TGTGCCAGCAGGGGGGACAGTGTTGCAACTAATGAAAAACTGTTTTTT,CASRGDSVATNEKLFF
-,13,TRBJ2-1,TRBV11-2,-,TGTGCCAGCAGCGTCCCGACAAGCAATGAGCAGTTCTTC,CASSVPTSNEQFF